This is a list of T cell receptor beta chains from one sample in a study of blood T cell repertoires in COVID-19. Sequencing was performed with immunoSEQ multiplex PCR; in TCRdb, only in-frame clones are kept and a portion is missing. This sample carries about 58,000 clones, roughly four fifths of them seen once, and the ten largest clones take 30% to 40%. Sequenced: peripheral blood. The receptors shown here come from a man in his 60s with COVID-19, enrolled during active disease. The CDR3 runs from the conserved cysteine through the conserved F or W. A D gene is named only where the DNA matches it firmly. Some rows mark clone size as missing; the rest say once, few, many or name a class of expanded clone.

D: .; V: TRBV11-3; size: .; length: 14; J: TRBJ1-6; CDR3: CASSLGGQNSPLHF; DNA: TGTGCCAGCAGCTTAGGGGGGCAAAATTCACCCCTCCACTTT
D: TRBD2; V: TRBV5-4; size: once; length: 15; J: TRBJ2-1; CDR3: CASSPPGLAGSEQFF; DNA: TGTGCCAGCAGCCCCCCGGGACTAGCGGGAAGTGAGCAGTTCTTC
D: TRBD1; V: TRBV29-1; size: once; length: 14; J: TRBJ2-2; CDR3: CSVWTGMNTGELFF; DNA: TGCAGCGTTTGGACAGGGATGAACACCGGGGAGCTGTTTTTT
D: .; V: TRBV27; size: once; length: 11; J: TRBJ2-5; CDR3: CASSSQETQYF; DNA: TGTGCCAGCAGTTCACAAGAGACCCAGTACTTC
D: TRBD2; V: TRBV5-6; size: .; length: 18; J: TRBJ2-5; CDR3: CASSEDPTSGRKGETQYF; DNA: TGTGCCAGCAGCGAGGACCCGACTAGCGGGAGGAAGGGAGAGACCCAGTACTTC
D: .; V: TRBV19; size: .; length: 16; J: TRBJ1-6; CDR3: CASSRTGQGVDSPLHF; DNA: TGTGCCAGTAGTCGAACAGGGCAAGGTGTTGATTCACCCCTCCACTTT
D: TRBD1; V: TRBV5-4; size: .; length: 16; J: TRBJ1-4; CDR3: CASSLRFRTGGEKLFF; DNA: TGTGCCAGCAGCTTGAGGTTCCGGACAGGGGGAGAAAAACTGTTTTTT
D: TRBD2; V: TRBV25-1; size: .; length: 13; J: TRBJ2-5; CDR3: CATQRGNQETQYF; DNA: TGTGCCACCCAGCGGGGGAACCAAGAGACCCAGTACTTC
D: TRBD2; V: TRBV3-1/TRBV3-2; size: .; length: 16; J: TRBJ2-3; CDR3: CASSQLRLAGFPVMYF; DNA: TGTGCCAGCAGCCAACTTCGGCTAGCGGGGTTCCCGGTTATGTATTTT
D: .; V: TRBV2; size: few; length: 15; J: TRBJ1-6; CDR3: CASSLRVNNNSPLHF; DNA: TGTGCCAGCAGCCTCAGGGTCAATAATAATTCACCCCTCCACTTT
D: TRBD1; V: TRBV4-3; size: .; length: 14; J: TRBJ1-5; CDR3: CASSSRQGSQPQHF; DNA: TGCGCCAGCAGCTCCCGACAGGGATCACAGCCCCAGCATTTT
D: .; V: TRBV18; size: .; length: 17; J: TRBJ2-5; CDR3: CASSPPTAGSAQETQYF; DNA: TGTGCCAGCTCACCACCGACGGCGGGGTCGGCACAAGAGACCCAGTACTTC
D: TRBD2; V: TRBV6-6; size: .; length: 15; J: TRBJ2-1; CDR3: CASSPSGGALNEQFF; DNA: TGTGCCAGCAGTCCCAGCGGGGGCGCACTGAATGAGCAGTTCTTC
D: .; V: TRBV20-1; size: .; length: 15; J: TRBJ1-6; CDR3: CSASPIGGRDSPLHF; DNA: TGCAGTGCTAGTCCTATCGGGGGGAGGGATTCACCCCTCCACTTT
D: .; V: TRBV3-1/TRBV3-2; size: .; length: 15; J: TRBJ2-2; CDR3: CASSPRTGNTGELFF; DNA: TGTGCCAGCAGCCCCCGGACGGGAAACACCGGGGAGCTGTTTTTT
D: TRBD2; V: TRBV2; size: .; length: 15; J: TRBJ2-3; CDR3: CASGPRTSASDTQYF; DNA: TGTGCCAGCGGACCCAGGACTAGCGCGTCAGATACGCAGTATTTT
D: .; V: TRBV5-6; size: once; length: 14; J: TRBJ1-2; CDR3: CASSLLGDLYGYTF; DNA: TGTGCCAGCAGCTTGTTGGGAGATCTCTATGGCTACACCTTC
D: .; V: TRBV15; size: .; length: 14; J: TRBJ1-1; CDR3: CATSNLTGNTEAFF; DNA: TGTGCCACCAGCAATCTGACGGGGAACACTGAAGCTTTCTTT
D: .; V: TRBV5-1; size: .; length: 15; J: TRBJ1-1; CDR3: CASSLRPRADTEAFF; DNA: TGCGCCAGCAGCTTGAGACCCCGCGCGGACACTGAAGCTTTCTTT
D: TRBD2; V: TRBV5-6; size: .; length: 17; J: TRBJ2-2; CDR3: CASSLALAGVGTGELFF; DNA: TGTGCCAGCAGCTTGGCACTAGCGGGGGTCGGCACCGGGGAGCTGTTTTTT
D: TRBD1; V: TRBV19; size: .; length: 13; J: TRBJ2-7; CDR3: CASTGDRGFEQYF; DNA: TGTGCCAGTACCGGCGACAGGGGGTTTGAGCAGTACTTC
D: TRBD1; V: TRBV15; size: once; length: 15; J: TRBJ1-1; CDR3: CATSPGQGENTEAFF; DNA: TGTGCCACCAGTCCGGGACAGGGGGAAAACACTGAAGCTTTCTTT
D: TRBD1; V: TRBV5-4; size: once; length: 17; J: TRBJ1-3; CDR3: CASRAGTGAGGGNTIYF; DNA: TGTGCCAGCAGGGCTGGGACAGGGGCCGGCGGGGGAAACACCATATATTTT
D: .; V: TRBV5-4; size: .; length: 16; J: TRBJ2-1; CDR3: CAFHPSAGLNYNEQFF; DNA: TGTGCCTTCCACCCGTCGGCTGGACTTAACTACAATGAGCAGTTCTTC
D: TRBD1; V: TRBV18; size: .; length: 14; J: TRBJ2-4; CDR3: CASSPGTGGNIQYF; DNA: TGTGCCAGCTCACCGGGGACAGGGGGAAACATTCAGTACTTC
D: .; V: TRBV30; size: few; length: 14; J: TRBJ1-4; CDR3: CAWEGRGANEKLFF; DNA: TGTGCCTGGGAAGGGCGGGGAGCTAATGAAAAACTGTTTTTT
D: .; V: TRBV12-5; size: .; length: 15; J: TRBJ2-1; CDR3: CASGPRGTIYNEQFF; DNA: TGTGCTAGTGGCCCCCGTGGGACAATCTACAATGAGCAGTTCTTC
D: TRBD1; V: TRBV3-1/TRBV3-2; size: .; length: 14; J: TRBJ1-5; CDR3: CASSQGQGGQSQHF; DNA: TGTGCCAGCAGCCAGGGACAGGGGGGTCAGTCCCAGCATTTT
D: TRBD2; V: TRBV20-1; size: once; length: 15; J: TRBJ2-5; CDR3: CSASSGGSKEETQYF; DNA: TGCAGTGCTAGTTCGGGCGGGAGTAAAGAAGAGACCCAGTACTTC
D: TRBD2; V: TRBV2; size: .; length: 16; J: TRBJ2-1; CDR3: CASSPGLAGGRSEQFF; DNA: TGTGCCAGCAGTCCGGGACTAGCGGGAGGGCGAAGTGAGCAGTTCTTC
D: .; V: TRBV3-1/TRBV3-2; size: .; length: 15; J: TRBJ1-2; CDR3: CASSHWGGRGYGYTF; DNA: TGTGCCAGCAGCCACTGGGGGGGGCGAGGTTATGGCTACACCTTC
D: TRBD2; V: TRBV10-3; size: .; length: 14; J: TRBJ2-1; CDR3: CAIGERGGPNEQFF; DNA: TGTGCCATAGGAGAGCGGGGGGGCCCCAATGAGCAGTTCTTC
D: .; V: TRBV4-3; size: .; length: 14; J: TRBJ2-3; CDR3: CASSQDPRSDTQYF; DNA: TGCGCCAGCAGCCAAGATCCGAGAAGCGATACGCAGTATTTT
D: TRBD2; V: TRBV6-6; size: .; length: 17; J: TRBJ2-7; CDR3: CASSQPPVGTRSYEQYF; DNA: TGTGCCAGCAGTCAGCCCCCAGTTGGGACTAGATCCTACGAGCAGTACTTC
D: TRBD2; V: TRBV9; size: .; length: 15; J: TRBJ2-7; CDR3: CASSVGAGGPHEQYF; DNA: TGTGCCAGCAGCGTAGGGGCGGGAGGGCCGCACGAGCAGTACTTC
D: TRBD1; V: TRBV7-2; size: once; length: 16; J: TRBJ2-3; CDR3: CASSLDGTGVTDTQYF; DNA: TGTGCCAGCAGCTTAGATGGGACAGGGGTAACAGATACGCAGTATTTT
D: TRBD1; V: TRBV6-5; size: .; length: 13; J: TRBJ2-7; CDR3: CASRGQGTYEQYF; DNA: TGTGCCAGCAGGGGACAGGGAACCTACGAGCAGTACTTC
D: TRBD2; V: TRBV6-1; size: .; length: 17; J: TRBJ2-3; CDR3: CASSVRAGGRTTDTQYF; DNA: TGTGCCAGCAGTGTAAGGGCGGGAGGACGAACCACAGATACGCAGTATTTT
D: TRBD2; V: TRBV11-2; size: .; length: 14; J: TRBJ2-1; CDR3: CASRVAGGPYEQFF; DNA: TGTGCCAGCAGGGTAGCGGGAGGACCCTATGAGCAGTTCTTC
D: .; V: TRBV29-1; size: .; length: 14; J: TRBJ2-3; CDR3: CSVKRSGTTDTQYF; DNA: TGCAGCGTAAAACGTAGCGGCACAACAGATACGCAGTATTTT
D: TRBD2; V: TRBV30; size: .; length: 16; J: TRBJ2-2; CDR3: CAWSERSGANTGELFF; DNA: TGTGCCTGGAGTGAAAGAAGCGGGGCTAACACCGGGGAGCTGTTTTTT
D: TRBD2; V: TRBV5-5; size: .; length: 14; J: TRBJ2-1; CDR3: CASSLGAGYNEQFF; DNA: TGTGCCAGCAGCTTGGGAGCGGGGTACAATGAGCAGTTCTTC
D: .; V: TRBV18; size: .; length: 16; J: TRBJ2-3; CDR3: CASSPPVTGPTDTQYF; DNA: TGTGCCAGCTCACCACCAGTCACAGGACCCACAGATACGCAGTATTTT
D: TRBD2; V: TRBV6-1; size: .; length: 15; J: TRBJ2-1; CDR3: CASSEAGLAGRKQFF; DNA: TGTGCCAGCAGTGAAGCGGGACTAGCGGGACGTAAGCAGTTCTTC
D: .; V: TRBV19; size: .; length: 13; J: TRBJ2-1; CDR3: CASSIPRAGEQFF; DNA: TGTGCCAGTAGTATTCCCAGGGCCGGTGAGCAGTTCTTC
D: .; V: TRBV11-2; size: .; length: 13; J: TRBJ2-5; CDR3: CASSRARGETQYF; DNA: TGTGCCAGCAGCCGCGCGAGGGGGGAGACCCAGTACTTC
D: .; V: TRBV3-1/TRBV3-2; size: few; length: 16; J: TRBJ1-6; CDR3: CASSQGGPEWNSPLHF; DNA: TGTGCCAGCAGCCAAGGGGGGCCGGAGTGGAATTCACCCCTCCACTTT
D: .; V: TRBV25-1; size: .; length: 15; J: TRBJ2-7; CDR3: CASSEGPGSIYEQYF; DNA: TGTGCCAGCAGTGAAGGTCCCGGGAGTATTTACGAGCAGTACTTC
D: .; V: TRBV27; size: .; length: 14; J: TRBJ2-5; CDR3: CASSLSGGQETQYF; DNA: TGTGCCAGCAGTTTATCTGGGGGGCAAGAGACCCAGTACTTC
D: .; V: TRBV5-1; size: .; length: 15; J: TRBJ2-3; CDR3: CASSLTGLSTDTQYF; DNA: TGCGCCAGCAGCTTGACAGGTCTTAGCACAGATACGCAGTATTTT
D: TRBD2; V: TRBV13; size: .; length: 19; J: TRBJ2-6; CDR3: CASSFLGLAGWGGANVLTF; DNA: TGTGCCAGCAGCTTTCTCGGACTAGCGGGATGGGGTGGGGCCAACGTCCTGACTTTC
D: TRBD1; V: TRBV4-1; size: .; length: 14; J: TRBJ1-4; CDR3: CASSLVGQVEKLFF; DNA: TGCGCCAGCAGCCTAGTGGGACAGGTGGAAAAACTGTTTTTT